This T cell receptor beta chain was identified during a study of tumor-infiltrating lymphocytes in primary liver carcinoma. Germline CDR1 reads SQVTM; CDR2 reads ANQGSEA. There are 13 residues in the CDR3. Total RNA (approximately 450 ng) served as template for TCR beta cDNA synthesis primed by a constant-region primer. Three nested multiplex PCR rounds, a slightly modified ARM-PCR, produced the libraries for TCR beta. Two initial PCR rounds of 10 to 11 cycles each paired TRBV1-TRBV30 forward primers with a C-beta reverse primer. TCRdb reprocessed the multiplex PCR reads via MiXCR and lists one record per CDR3 protein. Among 40,000 or so distinct CDR3 sequences, more than 70% were seen once, and the ten largest hold 35% to 40%. Concerning this clonotype itself: Its specificity is not known.

Study-level findings and limits: The study found a significantly higher top-250-clone fraction in tumors than in blood (p = 0.039).

Each 20-30 mg portion of unsorted bulk tissue served as the source for co-extraction of RNA and DNA. The sequence came from a man aged 35 to 55 with primary liver carcinoma and hepatitis B virus infection. The chain joins TRBV29-1 to TRBJ2-7, with 7 bases identical to TRBD2. Input material: tumor-adjacent normal liver tissue. The CDR3 bases are TGCAACCTTGAAAGCACCCTCGGGGGAGGGGAGTACTTC. Its translation: CNLESTLGGGEYF.